The rows below give T cell receptor beta chains drawn from one sample of a study of blood T cells in healthy people across ages. TCRdb re-analysed the 5' RACE reads in MiXCR, keeping a single row per CDR3 protein. The data contain fewer than 950,000 distinct CDR3 sequences, roughly 35% of them singletons. Material: blood. The receptors come from a man younger than 30 in good health. Each CDR3 is given with its conserved first and last residue. Fields, in order: D gene, J gene, clone size, CDR3 length, V gene, CDR3 DNA, CDR3 protein. The D gene is left open where the match is weak. Where a row states a size, it is once, few, many or the class of an expanded clone; other rows omit it.

-	TRBJ2-1	few	16	TRBV7-3	TGTGCCAGCAGCTTAGGTGCTGGGGGATACTACAATGAGCAGTTCTTC	CASSLGAGGYYNEQFF
-	TRBJ1-2	-	13	TRBV12-3/TRBV12-4	TGTGCCAGCAACCTCGCCAGTGGCTATGGCTACACCTTC	CASNLASGYGYTF
TRBD2	TRBJ2-3	many	15	TRBV12-3/TRBV12-4	TGTGCCAGCAGTTCCCCTAGCGGGCCGTCAGATACGCAGTATTTT	CASSSPSGPSDTQYF
TRBD1	TRBJ2-1	many	15	TRBV12-3/TRBV12-4	TGTGCCAGCAGCCGCGACAGGGGCTCCTACAATGAGCAGTTCTTC	CASSRDRGSYNEQFF
-	TRBJ2-5	-	13	TRBV28	TGTGCCAGCAGCCATCGACGGGCAAATGAGCAGTACTTC	CASSHRRANEQYF
-	TRBJ2-3	few	16	TRBV5-1	TGCGCCAGCAGCTCAGAGATTTCAGCGGGCACAGATACGCAGTATTTT	CASSSEISAGTDTQYF
-	TRBJ1-1	-	15	TRBV20-1	TGCAGTGCTCGCAAAGGACAGACCAAGGGGACTGAAGCTTTCTTT	CSARKGQTKGTEAFF
-	TRBJ1-1	-	14	TRBV9	TGTGCCAGCAGCGTAACAGGGCTTTCCACTGAAGCTTTCTTT	CASSVTGLSTEAFF
TRBD2	TRBJ2-3	-	15	TRBV12-3/TRBV12-4	TGTGCCAGCAGTTTTGCGGGAGGGCCAAGAGATACGCAGTATTTT	CASSFAGGPRDTQYF
-	TRBJ2-1	-	13	TRBV6-5	TGTGCCAGCAGTGCGCCCGCTGACAATGAGCAGTTCTTC	CASSAPADNEQFF
-	TRBJ2-7	few	16	TRBV18	TGTGCCAGCTCACTAGAAGGGGGGAGCAAGTACTACGAGCAGTACTTC	CASSLEGGSKYYEQYF
TRBD1	TRBJ1-4	-	13	TRBV5-6	TGTGCCAGTACTGACAGGGTAGATGAAAAACTGTTTTTT	CASTDRVDEKLFF
-	TRBJ2-3	many	15	TRBV12-3/TRBV12-4	TGTGCCAGCAGTTTAACCCCTAGGACCACAGATACGCAGTATTTT	CASSLTPRTTDTQYF
-	TRBJ1-2	few	17	TRBV9	TGTGCCAGCAGCGTACCCAAGGATCTACGGCCAGGCTATGGCTACACCTTC	CASSVPKDLRPGYGYTF
TRBD2	TRBJ2-2	many	20	TRBV11-2	TGTGCCAGCAGCTTAGATGGGACTAGCGGGGCCCCCGCGAACACCGGGGAGCTGTTTTTT	CASSLDGTSGAPANTGELFF
-	TRBJ1-1	-	13	TRBV20-1	TGCAGTGCTAGAGGGGCCCCGGGGACTGAAGTTTTCTTT	CSARGAPGTEVFF
TRBD1	TRBJ2-3	-	14	TRBV7-9	TGTGCCAGCGGAGGGACAGGGTTAACAGATACGCAGTATTTT	CASGGTGLTDTQYF
-	TRBJ2-5	-	15	TRBV18	TGTGCCAGCTCACGATCGACTGGCGGGGAGGAGACCCAGTACTTC	CASSRSTGGEETQYF
TRBD1	TRBJ2-1	-	16	TRBV4-2	TGTGCCAGCAGCCAAGCCCGGACAGGGACGGTTGAGACCCAGTTCTTC	CASSQARTGTVETQFF
-	TRBJ1-2	-	13	TRBV20-1	TGCAGTGCTAGAACCACCGGCCCAGGGGGCTACACCTTC	CSARTTGPGGYTF
-	TRBJ1-3	few	12	TRBV29-1	TGCAGCGGGGGGGCCTCTGGAAACACCATATATTTT	CSGGASGNTIYF
TRBD1	TRBJ2-7	-	16	TRBV5-1	TGCGCCAGCAGCTTGGCCTCAGGGACAGCGACCTACGAGCAGTACTTC	CASSLASGTATYEQYF
TRBD1	TRBJ2-3	few	16	TRBV2	TGTGCCAGCAGTGACGACGGGGACCAGGGGGAAGATACGCAGTATTTT	CASSDDGDQGEDTQYF
-	TRBJ2-1	few	15	TRBV7-9	TGTGCCAGCAGCTTACCCACAGGGCTAGGCAATGAGCAGTTCTTC	CASSLPTGLGNEQFF
TRBD1	TRBJ1-6	-	14	TRBV12-3/TRBV12-4	TGTGCCAGCAGTCCGAGACAGGGCACGTCACCCCTCCACTTT	CASSPRQGTSPLHF
-	TRBJ1-2	-	14	TRBV7-9	TGTGCCAGCAGCTTAAATGGGATCCACTATGGCTACACCTTC	CASSLNGIHYGYTF
TRBD2	TRBJ2-3	-	18	TRBV4-3	TGCGCCAGCAGCCAAGCTCCAAGTCAAAGCGGGGGGGTAGATACGCAGTATTTT	CASSQAPSQSGGVDTQYF
-	TRBJ2-3	many	16	TRBV27	TGTGCCAGCAGTTTATCTAATCCCGGGCCGCGCGATACGCAGTATTTT	CASSLSNPGPRDTQYF
TRBD2	TRBJ2-5	few	14	TRBV20-1	TGCAGTGCCGAGACTAGCGGGGGGGCAGAGACCCAGTACTTC	CSAETSGGAETQYF
-	TRBJ2-2	once	14	TRBV7-2	TGTGCCAGCAGCTTCCAAGGAAGGCCCGGGGAGCTGTTTTTT	CASSFQGRPGELFF
TRBD1	TRBJ2-1	-	14	TRBV10-3	TGTGCCATCCGAGGACAGGGAGAGTCTATGGAGCAGTTCTTC	CAIRGQGESMEQFF
-	TRBJ2-3	few	15	TRBV5-1	TGCGCCAGCAGCTTGATTCACACCTTCACAGATACGCAGTATTTT	CASSLIHTFTDTQYF
TRBD1	TRBJ2-2	once	17	TRBV12-3/TRBV12-4	TGTGCCAGCAGACCGGGAGACAGGGGGCGCGGAACCGGGGAGCTGTTTTTT	CASRPGDRGRGTGELFF